The clone carrying this TCR beta chain was found a few times. What it recognizes is unknown. The CDR3 covers 16 residues. After removal of 7 bases from V and 2 bases from J, the junction contained 9 bases not matched to a gene. TCRdb used MiXCR to reprocess the 5' RACE reads, holding one entry per CDR3 protein. The sample includes hundreds of thousands of distinct CDR3 sequences, 15% to 20% of them seen just once. The entry originates in a study of identical twins. Whole-study results and caveats: Twin-shared out-of-frame alpha sequences were enriched for low generation probability. Partly confounded zero-insertion analyses could result from invariant MAIT and iNKT cells.

The same sample was also studied in work on T cells expressing NK-cell markers. That source adds: Repertoires of TCR beta were obtained from T cells sorted as CD3+CD56+NKG2C+, CD3+CD56+NKG2C- and CD3+CD56-NKG2C+.

This receptor was identified in a woman aged 18-29 years in good health. The chain is built from TRBV12-3 or TRBV12-4 and TRBJ2-1, with 9 positions matching TRBD2. The specimen sequenced was PBMCs. CDR3 loop: CASTPTSGLTYNEQFF. Written as DNA, the CDR3 is TGTGCCAGCACCCCAACTAGCGGGTTAACCTACAATGAGCAGTTCTTC.